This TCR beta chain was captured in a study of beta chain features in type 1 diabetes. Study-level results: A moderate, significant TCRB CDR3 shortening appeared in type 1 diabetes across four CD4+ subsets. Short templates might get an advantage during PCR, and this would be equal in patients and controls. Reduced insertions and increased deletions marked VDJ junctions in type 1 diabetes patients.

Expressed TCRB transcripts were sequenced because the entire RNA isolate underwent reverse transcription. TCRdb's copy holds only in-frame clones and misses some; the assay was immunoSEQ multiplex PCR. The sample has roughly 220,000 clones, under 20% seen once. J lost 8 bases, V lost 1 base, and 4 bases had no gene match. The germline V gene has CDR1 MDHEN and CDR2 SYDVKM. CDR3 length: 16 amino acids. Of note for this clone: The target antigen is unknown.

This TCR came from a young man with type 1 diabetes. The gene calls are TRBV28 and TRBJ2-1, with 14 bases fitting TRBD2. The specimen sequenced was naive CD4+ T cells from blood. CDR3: CASSLSGTSGSDEQFF. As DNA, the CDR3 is TGTGCCAGCAGTTTATCCGGGACTAGCGGGAGTGATGAGCAGTTCTTC.